A selection of T cell receptor beta chains follows, all from one sample in a study of T cells after yellow fever vaccination. Using its own MiXCR run on the 5' RACE reads, TCRdb lists one record per CDR3 protein. The sample consists of roughly 4,600 distinct CDR3 sequences, around 8% of them appearing once. The sequences come from PBMCs, either bulk or a sorted T-cell subset (CD4+, CD8+, memory, or dextramer-sorted; not recorded which), collected 15 days after the yellow fever booster vaccination. Receptor source: a man younger than 40 who received the YFV17D yellow fever vaccine. Both conserved end residues are part of each CDR3. The D gene is left open where the match is weak. The size of a clone is reported for some rows only, either as once, few or many, or as a class for expanded clones.

d_gene | j_gene | abundance | v_gene | CDR3nt | CDR3aa
- | TRBJ2-3 | - | TRBV6-2/TRBV6-3 | TGTGCCAGCAGTTACTCGCCGGGGAGGGGGGCCACAGATACGCAGTATTTT | CASSYSPGRGATDTQYF
- | TRBJ1-1 | medium-sized | TRBV7-2 | TGTGCCAGCAGAAAACAGCCTATGAACACTGAAGCTTTCTTT | CASRKQPMNTEAFF
TRBD2 | TRBJ2-1 | medium-sized | TRBV27 | TGTGCCAGCAGTTTATCCCAAGCCCCCGGGACTAGCTACAATGAGCAGTTCTTC | CASSLSQAPGTSYNEQFF
- | TRBJ2-1 | medium-sized | TRBV24-1 | TGTGCCACCAGTGACCCGAAGGATAATGAGCAGTTCTTC | CATSDPKDNEQFF
- | TRBJ2-7 | medium-sized | TRBV5-1 | TGCGCCAGCAGCTCTTTTGCTGATTCCTACGAGCAGTACTTC | CASSSFADSYEQYF
TRBD2 | TRBJ2-1 | medium-sized | TRBV20-1 | TGCAGTGCTAGAGAAAAGGCGGGAGGTCAGAATGAGCAGTTCTTC | CSAREKAGGQNEQFF
TRBD2 | TRBJ2-3 | few | TRBV11-3 | TGTGCCAGCAGCTTAGGCGGGAGTGGCACAGATACGCAGTATTTT | CASSLGGSGTDTQYF
- | TRBJ2-3 | many | TRBV7-2 | TGTGCCAGCAGCAGGGAGACAGGCTACACAGATACGCAGTATTTT | CASSRETGYTDTQYF
TRBD1 | TRBJ2-4 | medium-sized | TRBV20-1 | TGCAGTGCCATGGCAGGGGGCGCCTCCAAAAACATTCAGTACTTC | CSAMAGGASKNIQYF
TRBD2 | TRBJ2-1 | medium-sized | TRBV23-1 | TGCGCCAGCAGTCTACTAGCGGTGGCGTTCTTC | CASSLLAVAFF
- | TRBJ1-4 | many | TRBV28 | TGTGCCAGCAGTTCCTTAGCCCGGGTAGGAAAACTGTTTTTT | CASSSLARVGKLFF
TRBD1 | TRBJ1-1 | many | TRBV18 | TGTGCCAGCTCACCAACCACCGGGACAGGGTCTGAAGCTTTCTTT | CASSPTTGTGSEAFF
TRBD1 | TRBJ2-7 | medium-sized | TRBV27 | TGTGCCACCCGCCGGGGAGACAGGGAGCGGTACTTC | CATRRGDRERYF
- | TRBJ1-3 | medium-sized | TRBV25-1 | TGTGCCAGCAGTGCAAACGGAGTTGGAAACACCATATATTTT | CASSANGVGNTIYF
- | TRBJ2-5 | medium-sized | TRBV27 | TGTGCCAGCAGTCCGTGGGACTCCCACGGAGAGACCCAGTACTTC | CASSPWDSHGETQYF
TRBD1 | TRBJ2-7 | many | TRBV7-2 | TGTGCCAGCAGCCCACAAATTACAGGGGGAGACTCCTACGAGCAGTACTTC | CASSPQITGGDSYEQYF